The 20 T cell receptor beta chains below all came from one sample that was sequenced in a study of T cell responses to AZD1222 COVID-19 vaccine. Assay used: immunoSEQ multiplex PCR; TCRdb lists only in-frame clones, some missing. The sample records 150,000 to 200,000 clones, about 91% being singletons. The sample here was peripheral blood, taken on day 0 of AZD1222 vaccination. The receptor set was obtained from an adult in good health.

The gene calls are TRBV4-2 and TRBJ1-1; the match to TRBD1 covers 10 bases. Germline CDR1 and CDR2: LGHNA and YNFKEQ. V dropped 3 bases and J dropped 5; count of bases not matched to a gene: 12. The CDR3 covers 17 residues. The CDR3 sequence: CASSQDGTGAKGTEAFF. The CDR3 DNA follows: TGTGCCAGCAGCCAGGATGGGACAGGGGCCAAGGGGACTGAAGCTTTCTTT.

The V and J genes are TRBV6-2 or TRBV6-3 and TRBJ2-3; D not certain. The V end was cut by 4 bases, the J end by 5 bases, with 7 bases between. This CDR3 spans 12 amino acids. CDR1 and CDR2 from the germline V gene are MNHEY and SVGEGT. The CDR3, as DNA: TGTGCCAGCAGTTCGTTGCAAGATACGCAGTATTTT. Its translation: CASSSLQDTQYF.

The J gene is TRBJ2-3, the V gene TRBV18; 11 positions agree with TRBD2. This CDR3 contains 17 residues. V lost 1 base and J lost 1; bases outside the gene matches: 4. Germline CDR1 is KGHSH and CDR2 is LQKENI. CDR3: CASSPLTSGSGTDTQYF. The CDR3 nucleotides are TGTGCCAGCTCACCACTTACTAGCGGGAGTGGCACAGATACGCAGTATTTT.

The CDR3, as DNA: TGTGCCAGCAGAACGGGACTAGCGGGAGCCGGGGAGCTGTTTTTT. It translates to CASRTGLAGAGELFF. This rearrangement joins TRBV6-5 to TRBJ2-2; TRBD2 matches 14 bases. CDR1 MNHEY and CDR2 SVGAGI come from the germline V gene. The CDR3 is made up of 15 amino acids. The V segment lost 6 bases and the J segment 6 bases; nucleotides outside the gene matches: 3.

This chain links TRBV5-5 with TRBJ2-1; TRBD2 agrees at 13 bases. This CDR3 comprises 15 residues. J gave up 9 bases and V 5 bases, and 8 bases lay outside the gene matches. Germline V lookup: CDR1 SGHKS, CDR2 YYEKEE (reference sequence). In DNA form, the CDR3 reads TGTGCCAGCAGACCTGGACTAGCGGGAGTAGGTGAGCAGTTCTTC. This encodes CASRPGLAGVGEQFF.

The V call is TRBV4-1, the J call TRBJ2-5, with a weak D call TRBD2 (6 bases). Trimming took off 2 bases at V and 5 bases at J, with 9 bases between the two ends. The CDR3 covers 13 residues. CDR1 and CDR2 from the germline V gene are MGHRA and YSYEKL. The CDR3 nucleotides are TGCGCCAGCAGCCAACGGGGGAGCGAGACCCAGTACTTC. Protein product: CASSQRGSETQYF.

The rearrangement joins TRBV11-2 to TRBJ2-1; D perhaps matches TRBD2 (5 bases). Between the trimmed V and J ends, which lost 3 bases and 1 base, there was a span of 10 bases. The CDR3 extends over 15 amino acids. CDR1 is SGHAT, CDR2 FQNNGV, per germline. CDR3 region: CASSFGRVSYNEQFF. The CDR3 DNA reads as TGTGCCAGCAGCTTCGGGCGGGTATCCTACAATGAGCAGTTCTTC. The full variable domain, completed using reference TRBV11-2 and TRBJ2-1, is EAGVAQSPRYKIIEKRQSVAFWCNPISGHATLYWYQQILGQGPKLLIQFQNNGVVDDSQLPKDRFSAERLKGVDSTLKIQPAKLEDSAVYLCASSFGRVSYNEQFFGPGTRLTVL.

The V call is TRBV18, the J call TRBJ2-7, with 8 bases aligning to TRBD2. The junction had 6 bases not matched to a gene; V was cut back by 9 bases and J by 2 bases. CDR1 KGHSH and CDR2 LQKENI come from the germline V gene. The CDR3 sequence is 13 residues long. The CDR3 region is CASSSGQTYEQYF. The CDR3 DNA is TGTGCCAGTTCTAGCGGGCAAACCTACGAGCAGTACTTC.

The rearrangement uses TRBV3-1 (or the pseudogene TRBV3-2) and TRBJ1-5, with D hard to call. This CDR3 has 14 amino acids. The V gene lost 3 bases and the J gene lost 1 base, with 7 bases spanning the gap. Per germline, CDR1 LGHDT and CDR2 YNNKEL (reference sequence). Here the CDR3 reads CASSHSKSNQPQHF. The CDR3 coding sequence is TGTGCCAGCAGCCATAGTAAAAGCAATCAGCCCCAGCATTTT.

CDR3 sequence (DNA): TGTGCCAGTACCATCACCGGGACAGATTACAATGAGCAGTTCTTC. It is translated as CASTITGTDYNEQFF. The chain uses TRBV19 and TRBJ2-1, with 7 bases lining up with TRBD1. With 7 bases clipped from V and 4 bases from J, the junction kept 10 bases outside the gene matches. Per germline, CDR1 LNHDA and CDR2 SQIVND (reference sequence). The CDR3 runs 15 residues.

Only one count was recorded for this clone. V usage is TRBV7-9 and J usage is TRBJ2-3, with D possibly being TRBD1 (6 bases). The V gene's germline CDR1 is SEHNR and CDR2 FQNEAQ (reference sequence). The CDR3 extends over 15 amino acids. V dropped 1 base and J dropped 3 bases, with 11 bases sitting between them. The CDR3 protein is CASSLGRTETDTQYF. CDR3 DNA: TGTGCCAGCAGCTTAGGCCGGACAGAAACAGATACGCAGTATTTT.

The V call is TRBV29-1, the J call TRBJ2-3, with TRBD1 as a possible D gene (6 bases). Germline V lookup: CDR1 SQVTM, CDR2 ANQGSEA. V lost 1 base and J 3 bases, leaving 17 bases between the germline ends. The CDR3 length is 16 residues. The CDR3 protein is CSVEGVAYRETDTQYF. The CDR3 bases are TGCAGCGTTGAAGGGGTCGCCTACAGGGAAACAGATACGCAGTATTTT.

The table lists this clone with a few counts. The CDR3 region is CASSSTRDNSYEQYF. The CDR3 coding sequence is TGTGCCAGCAGCTCGACCCGGGACAACAGCTACGAGCAGTACTTC. The chain couples TRBV14 to TRBJ2-7, with a possible D match to TRBD1 (6 bases). The CDR3 length is 15 residues. Germline V gene data show CDR1 as SGHDN and CDR2 as FVKESK. Trimming shortened V by 5 bases and J by 3 bases, and 17 bases separated the two germline ends.

V and J are TRBV4-3 and TRBJ1-4; D is unresolved. Per germline, CDR1 LGHNA and CDR2 YSLEER. The CDR3 sequence is 16 residues long. Trimming took 4 bases from V and 8 from J, leaving 20 bases between them. CDR3: CASSPSRTASREKLFF. Written as DNA, the CDR3 is TGCGCCAGCAGCCCGTCGAGGACCGCATCGAGAGAAAAACTGTTTTTT.

J is TRBJ1-4 and V is TRBV19, with TRBD1 matching 8 bases. Trimming cost V 8 bases and J 0 bases; bases outside gene matches: 5. There are 15 residues in the CDR3. Germline loops: CDR1 LNHDA, CDR2 SQIVND (reference sequence). CDR3 protein: CASPGQDATNEKLFF. CDR3 bases: TGTGCCAGTCCGGGACAGGATGCAACTAATGAAAAACTGTTTTTT.

The chain joins TRBV5-1 to TRBJ2-7, with 13 bases lining up with TRBD2. The CDR3 sequence is 18 residues long. The V gene's germline CDR1 is SGHRS and CDR2 YFSETQ. V was clipped by 0 bases and J by 1 base; unmatched bases: 7. Written as DNA, the CDR3 is TGCGCCAGCAGCTTGGGACTAGCGGGAGGATTTGATTCCTACGAGCAGTACTTC. Its protein product is CASSLGLAGGFDSYEQYF.

The rearrangement joins TRBV5-1 to TRBJ1-2; D is uncertain. The germline V and J ends were trimmed by 2 bases and 0 bases, with 11 bases remaining between them. The CDR3 runs to 15 residues. The germline CDR1 and CDR2 sequences are SGHRS and YFSETQ. The CDR3 DNA reads as TGCGCCAGCAGCTTTAATCCCGCAGCTAACTATGGCTACACCTTC. Its translation: CASSFNPAANYGYTF.

The CDR3 sequence: CASSSGQGYGYTF. In DNA, the CDR3 is TGTGCCAGCAGTTCCGGACAGGGTTATGGCTACACCTTC. J is TRBJ1-2 and V is TRBV12-3 or TRBV12-4, with TRBD1 matching over 8 bases. The CDR3 runs 13 residues. Unmatched junction bases numbered 3, after V lost 4 bases and J lost 5 bases.

This clone was picked up a small number of times. V is TRBV7-2 and J is TRBJ2-7; no clear D. Germline CDR1 SGHTA, CDR2 FQGNSA. The CDR3 has 15 residues. V was pared by 1 base and J by 3 bases, with 13 bases between. The DNA of the CDR3 is TGTGCCAGCAGCTTAGGCGATGGTGGCCTCTACGAGCAGTACTTC. It yields the protein CASSLGDGGLYEQYF. The full variable domain, with the rest looked up from reference TRBV7-2 and TRBJ2-7, is GAGVSQSPSNKVTEKGKDVELRCDPISGHTALYWYRQSLGQGLEFLIYFQGNSAPDKSGLPSDRFSAERTGGSVSTLTIQRTQQEDSAVYLCASSLGDGGLYEQYFGPGTRLTVT.

The gene calls are TRBV10-1 and TRBJ2-5; 8 bases align to TRBD2. CDR3 size: 15 residues. Germline V gene sequence: CDR1 WNHNN, CDR2 SYGVQD (reference sequence). The V and J ends lost 3 bases and 5 bases, in that order; junction bases with no gene match: 8. The CDR3 nucleotides read TGCGCCAGCAGTGACGGCAGCGGGAGAGTTGAGACCCAGTACTTC. It translates to CASSDGSGRVETQYF.